The entry below describes one T cell receptor beta chain. The sample belongs to a study of CD8 T cells in Susac syndrome. Negative isolation was used for CD8+ and CD4+ T cells, and FACS enrichment was applied to TEMRA cells. Random hexamers were used to reverse transcribe roughly 0.45 to 1 ug of RNA. Amplification of TCR beta CDR3 was carried out by immunoSEQ multiplex PCR, which covered 54 Vbeta and 13 Jbeta segments. Via MiXCR, TCRdb re-called the immunoSEQ multiplex PCR reads, giving one row per CDR3 protein. The table has approximately 110,000 distinct CDR3 sequences, about 92% seen once. The germline V gene has CDR1 LGHDT and CDR2 YNNKEL (reference sequence). The CDR3 sequence is 17 residues long. Trimming took 3 bases from V and 3 from J; bases not matched to a gene: 10.

The chain couples TRBV3-1 to TRBJ2-5, with TRBD2 identical over 10 bases. The sample was CD8+ T cells from PBMCs. The receptor's source is a human donor with multiple sclerosis. CDR3 region: CASSQPSPLAGEETQYF. The CDR3 DNA reads TGTGCCAGCAGCCAGCCCTCCCCCCTAGCGGGGGAAGAGACCCAGTACTTC.